This T cell receptor beta chain was sequenced for a study of blood T cell repertoires in COVID-19. As for the study in general: The study drew acute and convalescent COVID-19 samples from the United States, Italy and Spain. Sources were T cells, B-cell-depleted T cells, or PBMCs; the material itself was cDNA or gDNA.

Germline V lookup: CDR1 KGHDR, CDR2 SFDVKD. There are 15 residues in the CDR3. The V end was cut by 3 bases, the J end by 1 base, with 10 bases between. Per the authors' pipeline: Cell counts per sample came from amplifying reference gene primers. This table comes from immunoSEQ multiplex PCR, and its TCRdb copy is limited to in-frame clones, with some not included. The D gene and trimming were derived from the DNA, and the V and J assignments and clone size from that table. The repertoire holds about 190,000 clones, with less than 85% as singletons. This clone was recorded only once. The rearrangement joins TRBV24-1 to TRBJ2-3; D gene ambiguous. The material sequenced was peripheral blood. The clonotype comes from a woman aged 80 or over with active or convalescent COVID-19. The CDR3 nucleotides read TGTGCCACCAGTGATCCGTTGTTCGGCACAGATACGCAGTATTTT. It specifies CATSDPLFGTDTQYF.